This is a list of T cell receptor beta chains from one sample in a study of CD8+ T cells in alopecia areata. Libraries were prepared by immunoSEQ multiplex PCR; TCRdb keeps only in-frame clonotypes and omits some of them. The data hold more than 110,000 clones, with 54% observed a single time. Source: CD8+ T cells sorted from blood, taken at week 4, from a patient treated with tofacitinib. These receptor sequences come from a human donor with alopecia areata. CDR3s include the opening cysteine and the closing phenylalanine or tryptophan. A D gene is named only where the DNA matches it firmly. Only part of the rows carry a size: once, few, many, or a class if the clone is expanded.

CDR3: CASSQGGPGTEAFF; DNA: TGTGCCAGCAGCCAAGGGGGGCCCGGCACTGAAGCTTTCTTT; J: TRBJ1-1; size: .; D: .; V: TRBV7-6
CDR3: CASSYQGYEQYF; DNA: TGTGCCAGCAGTTATCAGGGCTACGAGCAGTACTTC; J: TRBJ2-7; size: .; D: .; V: TRBV6-5
CDR3: CASSLGSGGFGTQYF; DNA: TGTGCCAGCAGCTTAGGTAGCGGGGGGTTCGGTACGCAGTATTTT; J: TRBJ2-3; size: .; D: TRBD2; V: TRBV11-2
CDR3: CASSSGQGLPGVTGELFF; DNA: TGTGCCAGTAGTAGCGGACAGGGGCTTCCAGGAGTCACCGGGGAGCTGTTTTTT; J: TRBJ2-2; size: .; D: TRBD1; V: TRBV19
CDR3: CASSEETENTEAFF; DNA: TGTGCCAGCAGTGAGGAGACTGAGAACACTGAAGCTTTCTTT; J: TRBJ1-1; size: .; D: .; V: TRBV27
CDR3: CASSWLGRTDTQYF; DNA: TGCGCCAGCAGCTGGTTGGGTCGCACAGATACGCAGTATTTT; J: TRBJ2-3; size: large; D: .; V: TRBV5-1
CDR3: CASSLSGTEAFF; DNA: TGTGCCAGCAGCTTATCTGGAACTGAAGCTTTCTTT; J: TRBJ1-1; size: .; D: .; V: TRBV13
CDR3: CASSERERPSYEQYF; DNA: TGCGCCAGCAGCGAACGGGAGCGGCCCTCCTACGAGCAGTACTTC; J: TRBJ2-7; size: .; D: .; V: TRBV5-1
CDR3: CASSARGEGGYTF; DNA: TGTGCCAGCAGTGCCAGGGGGGAGGGTGGCTACACCTTC; J: TRBJ1-2; size: .; D: TRBD1; V: TRBV2
CDR3: CASSFGDFRETQYF; DNA: TGTGCCAGCAGTTTTGGTGACTTCCGCGAGACCCAGTACTTC; J: TRBJ2-5; size: .; D: .; V: TRBV27
CDR3: CASSQDLGTGDTPLHF; DNA: TGTGCCAGCAGCCAAGATCTCGGGACAGGGGATACTCCCCTCCACTTT; J: TRBJ1-6; size: .; D: TRBD1; V: TRBV14
CDR3: CASSLEAGGYNQPQHF; DNA: TGTGCCAGCAGCTTGGAGGCAGGGGGCTATAATCAGCCCCAGCATTTT; J: TRBJ1-5; size: .; D: TRBD1; V: TRBV5-6
CDR3: CSVGGGTVNEKLFF; DNA: TGCAGCGTTGGTGGAGGGACAGTTAATGAAAAACTGTTTTTT; J: TRBJ1-4; size: .; D: TRBD1; V: TRBV29-1
CDR3: CASSQGWGAGGYTF; DNA: TGCGCCAGCAGCCAAGGCTGGGGTGCGGGTGGCTACACCTTC; J: TRBJ1-2; size: .; D: .; V: TRBV4-1
CDR3: CASSLYPGSSSYEQYF; DNA: TGTGCCAGCAGTTTATACCCAGGTTCCTCCTCCTACGAGCAGTACTTC; J: TRBJ2-7; size: .; D: .; V: TRBV27
CDR3: CASSQGHYYGYTF; DNA: TGTGCCAGCAGCCAAGGACACTACTATGGCTACACCTTC; J: TRBJ1-2; size: .; D: .; V: TRBV14
CDR3: CASSVGLAVTETQYF; DNA: TGTGCCAGCAGCGTAGGACTAGCGGTAACAGAGACCCAGTACTTC; J: TRBJ2-5; size: .; D: TRBD2; V: TRBV9
CDR3: CASSLVTGRGDEQYF; DNA: TGTGCCAGCAGCTTAGTTACGGGGAGAGGCGACGAGCAGTACTTC; J: TRBJ2-7; size: .; D: .; V: TRBV7-6
CDR3: CASSQEGPQPQHF; DNA: TGCGCCAGCAGCCAAGAGGGGCCACAGCCCCAGCATTTT; J: TRBJ1-5; size: .; D: .; V: TRBV4-1
CDR3: CASTGTPYEQYF; DNA: TGTGCCAGCACCGGGACACCCTACGAGCAGTACTTC; J: TRBJ2-7; size: .; D: .; V: TRBV2
CDR3: CASSQLLGRHEKLFF; DNA: TGCGCCAGCAGCCAGCTACTTGGTCGACATGAAAAACTGTTTTTT; J: TRBJ1-4; size: .; D: .; V: TRBV4-3
CDR3: CASSLVGGRGTEAFF; DNA: TGTGCCAGCAGCTTAGTGGGGGGTAGAGGCACTGAAGCTTTCTTT; J: TRBJ1-1; size: .; D: .; V: TRBV7-9
CDR3: CASSLAGQAGNEQFF; DNA: TGTGCCAGCAGCTTAGCGGGGCAAGCAGGCAATGAGCAGTTCTTC; J: TRBJ2-1; size: .; D: .; V: TRBV7-2
CDR3: CASSYDGLNTEAFF; DNA: TGTGCCAGCAGTTACGACGGATTGAACACTGAAGCTTTCTTT; J: TRBJ1-1; size: .; D: .; V: TRBV6-5
CDR3: CSVVADTQYF; DNA: TGCAGCGTTGTAGCAGATACGCAGTATTTT; J: TRBJ2-3; size: .; D: .; V: TRBV29-1
CDR3: CASSLEGTGGSRNTEAFF; DNA: TGTGCCAGCAGCTTAGAGGGGACAGGGGGCAGCCGGAACACTGAAGCTTTCTTT; J: TRBJ1-1; size: .; D: TRBD1; V: TRBV13
CDR3: CASSQDGGAGQGYTF; DNA: TGCGCCAGCAGCCAAGATGGTGGGGCAGGGCAAGGCTACACCTTC; J: TRBJ1-2; size: .; D: .; V: TRBV4-3
CDR3: CSVEDTVNTEAFF; DNA: TGCAGCGTTGAAGACACAGTGAACACTGAAGCTTTCTTT; J: TRBJ1-1; size: .; D: .; V: TRBV29-1
CDR3: CASIRLTDRGNEQFF; DNA: TGTGCCAGTATTCGTCTGACGGACAGGGGTAATGAGCAGTTCTTC; J: TRBJ2-1; size: once; D: TRBD1; V: TRBV11-2
CDR3: CASSLYMETEEQFF; DNA: TGTGCCAGCAGCTTGTACATGGAGACCGAGGAGCAGTTCTTC; J: TRBJ2-1; size: few; D: .; V: TRBV7-2
CDR3: CASTADYTNEQFF; DNA: TGTGCCAGCACGGCGGACTATACGAATGAGCAGTTCTTC; J: TRBJ2-1; size: .; D: .; V: TRBV6-5
CDR3: CASIDENYGYTF; DNA: TGTGCCAGCATAGACGAGAACTATGGCTACACCTTC; J: TRBJ1-2; size: few; D: .; V: TRBV27
CDR3: CASSSRDRGGKIYYGYTF; DNA: TGTGCCAGCAGTTCCCGGGACCGGGGGGGGAAGATCTACTATGGCTACACCTTC; J: TRBJ1-2; size: .; D: .; V: TRBV27
CDR3: CASSSDSPLHF; DNA: TGTGCCAGCAGCTCAGATTCACCCCTCCACTTT; J: TRBJ1-6; size: few; D: .; V: TRBV7-9
CDR3: CASSPRGASLNGYTF; DNA: TGTGCCAGCAGCCCACGTGGGGCCTCGCTGAATGGCTACACCTTC; J: TRBJ1-2; size: .; D: .; V: TRBV14
CDR3: CASSSSGLAGPQLRETQYF; DNA: TGTGCCAGCAGCTCCTCAGGACTAGCGGGTCCGCAGCTCCGAGAGACCCAGTACTTC; J: TRBJ2-5; size: few; D: TRBD2; V: TRBV5-8
CDR3: CASSQEVRLANGYTF; DNA: TGTGCCAGCAGCCAAGAGGTACGATTGGCGAATGGCTACACCTTC; J: TRBJ1-2; size: .; D: .; V: TRBV14
CDR3: CASSESRYEQYF; DNA: TGTGCCAGCAGTGAATCCCGATACGAGCAGTACTTC; J: TRBJ2-7; size: .; D: .; V: TRBV25-1
CDR3: CSVEDGDTGELFF; DNA: TGCAGCGTTGAAGATGGAGACACCGGGGAGCTGTTTTTT; J: TRBJ2-2; size: .; D: .; V: TRBV29-1
CDR3: CASSKDEPYEQYF; DNA: TGTGCCAGCAGTAAGGACGAACCCTACGAGCAGTACTTC; J: TRBJ2-7; size: .; D: .; V: TRBV13
CDR3: CASRTGQGTYEQYF; DNA: TGCGCCAGCAGGACGGGACAGGGAACCTACGAGCAGTACTTC; J: TRBJ2-7; size: .; D: TRBD1; V: TRBV5-1
CDR3: CSVEDPERGGSYEQYF; DNA: TGCAGCGTTGAAGACCCCGAGAGGGGGGGCTCCTACGAGCAGTACTTC; J: TRBJ2-7; size: .; D: .; V: TRBV29-1
CDR3: CASSPRAHYEQYF; DNA: TGTGCCAGCAGCCCCCGTGCGCACTACGAGCAGTACTTC; J: TRBJ2-7; size: .; D: .; V: TRBV13
CDR3: CASSFLPTEQFF; DNA: TGTGCCAGCAGCTTTCTCCCAACCGAGCAGTTCTTC; J: TRBJ2-1; size: .; D: .; V: TRBV7-8
CDR3: CASSWGLAGSYNEQFF; DNA: TGTGCCAGCAGCTGGGGTCTAGCGGGGTCGTACAATGAGCAGTTCTTC; J: TRBJ2-1; size: .; D: TRBD2; V: TRBV5-4
CDR3: CASSLPPGGWNEQYF; DNA: TGTGCCAGCAGCTTACCCCCAGGGGGCTGGAACGAGCAGTACTTC; J: TRBJ2-7; size: .; D: TRBD1; V: TRBV7-9
CDR3: CSVDGPNEKLFF; DNA: TGCAGCGTTGACGGTCCTAATGAAAAACTGTTTTTT; J: TRBJ1-4; size: few; D: .; V: TRBV29-1
CDR3: CASGDQYSNQPQHF; DNA: TGTGCCAGCGGGGACCAGTATAGCAATCAGCCCCAGCATTTT; J: TRBJ1-5; size: few; D: .; V: TRBV27
CDR3: CSAPGFRGELFF; DNA: TGCAGCGCTCCAGGGTTCCGAGGGGAGCTGTTTTTT; J: TRBJ2-2; size: .; D: .; V: TRBV29-1
CDR3: CASSMTSWETQYF; DNA: TGTGCCAGTAGTATGACTAGCTGGGAGACCCAGTACTTC; J: TRBJ2-5; size: .; D: TRBD2; V: TRBV19
CDR3: CASSFNRDGNTIYF; DNA: TGTGCCAGCAGCTTCAACAGGGATGGAAACACCATATATTTT; J: TRBJ1-3; size: .; D: .; V: TRBV13
CDR3: CASSAGTGELFF; DNA: TGTGCCAGCAGCGCGGGCACCGGGGAGCTGTTTTTT; J: TRBJ2-2; size: .; D: .; V: TRBV9
CDR3: CASSQDRVEGEKLFF; DNA: TGCGCCAGCAGCCAAGACAGGGTGGAAGGTGAAAAACTGTTTTTT; J: TRBJ1-4; size: .; D: .; V: TRBV4-3